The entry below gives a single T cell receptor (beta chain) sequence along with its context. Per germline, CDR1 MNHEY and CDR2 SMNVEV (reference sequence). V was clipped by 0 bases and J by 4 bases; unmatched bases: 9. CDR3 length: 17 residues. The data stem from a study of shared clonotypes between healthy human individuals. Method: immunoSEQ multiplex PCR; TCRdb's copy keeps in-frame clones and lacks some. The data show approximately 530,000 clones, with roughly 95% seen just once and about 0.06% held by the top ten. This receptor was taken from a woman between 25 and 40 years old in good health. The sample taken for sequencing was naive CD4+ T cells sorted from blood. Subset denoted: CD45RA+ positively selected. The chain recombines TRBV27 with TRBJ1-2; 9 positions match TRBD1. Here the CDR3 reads CASSLSFTGGPSYGYTF. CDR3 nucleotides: TGTGCCAGCAGTTTATCGTTCACAGGGGGCCCCTCCTATGGCTACACCTTC.